Presented here are 13 T cell receptor beta chains from one specimen sequenced in a study of glioma-infiltrating T cells after dendritic cell vaccination. The assay was immunoSEQ multiplex PCR, and TCRdb's table has in-frame clones only and misses some. Here the sample spans about 63,000 clones, over 75% being singletons. As to time point: after dendritic cell vaccination, including at tumor progression/relapse. The material was blood, obtained after dendritic cell vaccination. The receptors come from a human donor with glioblastoma.

CDR3 amino acids: CASSGQNYGYTF. The CDR3 nucleotides are TGTGCCAGCAGTGGACAGAACTATGGCTACACCTTC. The chain couples TRBV2 to TRBJ1-2, with D possibly being TRBD1 (5 bases). CDR1 is SNHLY, CDR2 FYNNEI, per germline. The CDR3 length is 12 residues. V was pared by 4 bases and J by 2 bases, with 5 bases between.

This clone was counted a single time. This rearrangement joins TRBV7-9 to TRBJ2-3; a possible D gene is TRBD1 (5 bases). Germline-derived CDR1 and CDR2 are SEHNR and FQNEAQ (reference sequence). The CDR3 loop spans 14 amino acids. V lost 1 base, J lost 1 base, and 6 bases lay in between. This CDR3 is CASSLGTRTDTQYF. The CDR3 DNA reads as TGTGCCAGCAGCTTAGGGACACGCACAGATACGCAGTATTTT. The variable domain in full, completed from reference TRBV7-9 and TRBJ2-3, reads DTGVSQNPRHKITKRGQNVTFRCDPISEHNRLYWYRQTLGQGPEFLTYFQNEAQLEKSRLLSDRFSAERPKGSFSTLEIQRTEQGDSAMYLCASSLGTRTDTQYFGPGTRLTVL.

To note about this clone: Distinct nucleotide sequences in the sample also encode this CDR3. The chain recombines TRBV4-1 with TRBJ1-5; D is uncertain. Germline values: CDR1 MGHRA, CDR2 YSYEKL. V lost 0 bases and J lost 10, with 7 bases in between. The CDR3 has 12 residues. The CDR3 protein is CASSQEAGPQHF. CDR3 DNA sequence: TGCGCCAGCAGCCAAGAAGCGGGACCCCAGCATTTT.

On this clone: Other DNA variants within this sample encode the same CDR3. The chain employs TRBV29-1 and TRBJ2-3; TRBD1 might be the D (7 bases). The CDR3 length is 14 residues. CDR1 is SQVTM and CDR2 is ANQGSEA in the germline V gene. V was pared by 1 base and J by 2 bases, with 10 bases between. DNA of the CDR3: TGCAGCGTTGAAGGACAGGGACTCACAGATACGCAGTATTTT. This gives the protein CSVEGQGLTDTQYF.

The rearrangement links TRBV9 to TRBJ2-7, with D maybe TRBD2 (6 bases). This CDR3 has 14 residues. Germline loops: CDR1 SGDLS, CDR2 YYNGEE. The V end was cut by 0 bases, the J end by 1 base, with 8 bases between. The CDR3 is CASSVVAGSYEQYF. CDR3 in DNA: TGTGCCAGCAGCGTAGTCGCGGGGTCCTACGAGCAGTACTTC.

The sample holds one count of this clone. The chain recombines TRBV7-9 with TRBJ2-4, with a possible D match to TRBD1 (8 bases). Trimming removed 5 bases at V and 3 bases at J, with 20 bases between. CDR1 is SEHNR and CDR2 is FQNEAQ in the germline V gene (reference sequence). The CDR3 is made up of 17 amino acids. CDR3 DNA sequence: TGTGCCAGCAGCACAAGTGACAGGGGAGGGGGCAAAAACATTCAGTACTTC. This codes for CASSTSDRGGGKNIQYF.

The J gene is TRBJ2-7, the V gene TRBV6-5; TRBD2 might be the D (7 bases). With 5 bases removed from V and 4 bases from J, the gap between germline ends came to 18 bases. This CDR3 is built from 15 residues. Germline CDR1 is MNHEY and CDR2 is SVGAGI. The chain's CDR3 is CASSLGGAGSYEQYF. In DNA form, the CDR3 reads TGTGCCAGCAGTCTAGGGGGGGCGGGCTCTTACGAGCAGTACTTC.

CDR3 sequence reads: CASGGQGAYEQYF. Here the CDR3 DNA reads TGTGCCAGCGGGGGACAGGGGGCCTACGAGCAGTACTTC. This chain uses TRBV6-1 with TRBJ2-7; 11 bases agree with TRBD1. Germline V CDR1 and CDR2: MNHNS, SASEGT. Unmatched junction bases numbered 2, after V lost 8 bases and J lost 2 bases. The CDR3 spans 13 residues.

The chain combines TRBV27 with TRBJ1-3; 7 nucleotides match TRBD1. V lost 5 bases, J lost 1 base, and 5 bases stayed unmatched. CDR1 and CDR2 (germline): MNHEY, SMNVEV (reference sequence). The CDR3 runs to 15 residues. The CDR3 region is CASSPTGVSGNTIYF. Here the CDR3 DNA reads TGTGCCAGCAGTCCCACAGGGGTTTCTGGAAACACCATATATTTT.

This chain connects TRBV4-3 to TRBJ2-4, with 7 bases fitting TRBD2. V was clipped by 4 bases and J by 6 bases; unmatched bases: 18. CDR3 length: 18 amino acids. CDR1 is LGHNA and CDR2 is YSLEER in the germline V gene. CDR3 DNA sequence: TGCGCCAGCAGCCTCAAAGAGGCCTGGGCGGGGGAGGGAAACATTCAGTACTTC. It yields the protein CASSLKEAWAGEGNIQYF.

This chain links TRBV11-3 with TRBJ1-5; D perhaps matches TRBD1 (6 bases). CDR1 SGHNT and CDR2 YENEEA come from the germline V gene. The CDR3 runs to 15 residues. Deletions cut 7 bases from V and 0 bases from J, with 13 bases between. The CDR3 sequence is CASMSPQGSNQPQHF. CDR3 sequence (DNA): TGTGCCAGCATGTCCCCACAGGGTAGCAATCAGCCCCAGCATTTT.

The chain uses TRBV5-6 and TRBJ2-5, with D unclear. With 5 bases removed from V and 7 bases from J, the gap between germline ends came to 15 bases. CDR3 size: 13 residues. Germline CDR1 is SGHDT and CDR2 is YYEEEE. The CDR3 DNA is TGTGCCAGCAGTACTTTGCGACTTGGGACCCAGTACTTC. Its translation: CASSTLRLGTQYF.

V and J are TRBV5-6 and TRBJ1-2; D not resolved. The CDR3 spans 12 residues. Germline CDR1 reads SGHDT; CDR2 reads YYEEEE. The germline V and J ends were trimmed by 2 bases and 3 bases, with 5 bases remaining between them. CDR3 amino acids: CASSLTDYGYTF. For the CDR3, the DNA is TGTGCCAGCAGCTTAACAGACTATGGCTACACCTTC.